The rows below give T cell receptor beta chains drawn from one sample of a study of blood T cell repertoires in COVID-19. Some clones are missing from TCRdb's copy, which holds only in-frame ones; the method was immunoSEQ multiplex PCR. This sample has around 110,000 clones, with about 82% found just once. Sequencing was carried out using peripheral blood. The source of these receptors is a man aged 55 to 70 with active or convalescent COVID-19. Both conserved end residues are trimmed from each CDR3.

J	V	CDR3
TRBJ2-5	TRBV4-2	ASSQDYRGETQY
TRBJ2-5	TRBV18	ASSPGDRDETQY
TRBJ1-5	TRBV19	ASAYNSNQPQH
TRBJ1-2	TRBV3-1/TRBV3-2	ASSQPGHYYGYT
TRBJ2-7	TRBV30	AWSGQVNYEQY
TRBJ1-5	TRBV6-5	ASSDQTGGNQPQH
TRBJ2-3	TRBV4-1	ASSQGAGYKDTQY
TRBJ1-5	TRBV28	ASTTLYPGVGGNQPQH
TRBJ2-3	TRBV9	ASSVSLASGWGTDTQY
TRBJ2-1	TRBV19	AGSKTSGGRNEQF
TRBJ2-3	TRBV7-9	ASSSFTSGSTDTQY
TRBJ1-2	TRBV5-8	ASSVGEPYNYGYT
TRBJ2-3	TRBV9	ASNPGTDTQY
TRBJ1-4	TRBV28	ASQRPSRGGLRGEKLF
TRBJ2-1	TRBV5-1	ARVAGVSEQF
TRBJ2-2	TRBV5-8	ASSRTSGIRDTGELF
TRBJ2-7	TRBV3-1/TRBV3-2	ASSQFLAGSYEQY
TRBJ2-5	TRBV4-1	ASSQELQGWQETQY
TRBJ2-2	TRBV5-6	ASSLRYSGRARNTGELF
TRBJ2-1	TRBV6-6	ASTRGYNEQF
TRBJ1-1	TRBV27	ASSFSSTVNTEAF
TRBJ1-2	TRBV7-3	ASSLGGTGNYGYT
TRBJ2-7	TRBV3-1/TRBV3-2	ASSPTDRGLYEQY
TRBJ1-2	TRBV11-2	ASSPGNRGYGYT
TRBJ2-2	TRBV2	ATRAQGNSITGELF
TRBJ2-3	TRBV27	ASSFSRSTDTQY
TRBJ2-5	TRBV7-2	ASSPTYRDRETQY
TRBJ1-1	TRBV3-1/TRBV3-2	ASSPLGQLNTEAF
TRBJ1-1	TRBV7-9	ASSPDRVWDTEAF
TRBJ2-7	TRBV28	ASRSGVGRQY
TRBJ1-6	TRBV11-2	ASSFEGADNSPLH
TRBJ1-6	TRBV6-5	ASRTGQGWNSPLH
TRBJ2-5	TRBV7-3	ASSLGPTHQETQY
TRBJ1-5	TRBV27	ASKVQGSNQPQH
TRBJ2-3	TRBV19	ASSTGTSGLTDTQY
TRBJ2-1	TRBV6-5	ASSRARYNEQF
TRBJ2-4	TRBV11-1	ASSLATGDIQY